The T cell receptor beta chain described here comes from a study of blood T cell repertoires in COVID-19 (dated by TCRdb to about 2020). For context, the study as a whole: Samples from collaborators originated in the United States, Italy and Spain and spanned both the acute and convalescent phases of COVID-19. The samples were drawn from the first 160 participants of the ongoing ImmuneRACE study and from 950 to 1,500 subjects provided by 6 global collaborators. Deeply sampled blood TCRbeta repertoires from subjects exposed to, actively infected with, or recovered from COVID-19 were included in the dataset. The prospective study material was composed of cDNA or gDNA derived from T cells, B-cell-depleted T cells, or PBMCs. Where available, HLA class I and class II types were obtained from metadata supplied by the sample provider rather than from assay-based typing. A freely available public database, intended as a resource for researchers studying the immune response to SARS-CoV-2, is where the repertoires were released. The sample metadata nearly always contained a de-identified subject ID, COVID-19 status, age in years and sex.

The collaborating institutions used their own protocols to collect whole blood in K2EDTA tubes. Collaborator samples were shipped for TCRbeta analysis as frozen whole blood, isolated PBMCs, or DNA extracted from either sample type. The paper's findings and limits, for the study overall: The amount of clinical and demographic metadata varied by source and participant and was provided uncurated.

A remark on this clone: What antigen it recognizes has not been identified. Base quality data are lacking; no much larger clone is found one base away.

V lost 6 bases and J lost 3 bases, and the count of bases not matched to a germline gene is 5. According to the germline V gene, CDR1 reads MDHEN and CDR2 reads SYDVKM. The cysteine opens and the phenylalanine closes a CDR3 of 15 amino acids. Only the CDR3 portion is preserved as DNA: 45 bases, with reading frame beginning at the first base. TCRbeta CDR3 regions were amplified from genomic DNA using the immunoSEQ Assay, a bias-controlled multiplex PCR. As for the authors' bioinformatics: Nucleated cell counts per sample were estimated from amplification of reference gene primers within the assay. Sequence reads were collapsed and filtered to measure the absolute abundance of every unique TCRbeta CDR3 rearrangement. For each sample, productive Simpson clonality was calculated as the square root of Simpson's diversity index over productive rearrangements. As stored in TCRdb, this immuneACCESS dataset retains in-frame rearrangements with V and J assigned. A fraction of the clones does not appear; measured against another copy, unresolved V genes explain less than half of the discrepancy, and the remainder lacks a known reason. V, J and clone size were drawn from that table, and D and trimming were deduced from the DNA. Here the sample has over 250,000 clones; over 75% occur a single time. The ten largest clones capture roughly 14% of the sample.

The sequence links TRBV28 to TRBJ1-6; the junction holds 7 bases that match TRBD1. The source is a human donor in a cohort sampled during active COVID-19. The material sequenced was peripheral blood. The nucleotide sequence is given as TGTGCCAGCAGAACAGACAGGGTCTATAATTCACCCCTCCACTTT. Its translation reads: CASRTDRVYNSPLHF.